This TCR beta chain was recorded in a study of blood T cell repertoires in COVID-19. Study-level background: Nucleic acid was either cDNA or gDNA, and it came from T cells, B-cell-depleted T cells, or PBMCs.

The germline gives CDR1 LGHNA, CDR2 YSLEER. V was cut by 4 bases and J by 0 bases, with 15 bases left in between. The length of the CDR3 is 17 residues. The data were produced by immunoSEQ multiplex PCR, yet TCRdb's version contains in-frame clones alone and is incomplete. The table has fewer than 250,000 clones, about four fifths seen once. The TCR originated in a woman aged 70-85 years with acute or convalescent COVID-19. The chain recombines TRBV4-3 with TRBJ1-4, with D perhaps matching TRBD1 (6 bases). The sequenced sample consisted of peripheral blood. The CDR3 DNA reads as TGCGCCAGCAGCCCCGACAGGAGCGCTGCAACTAATGAAAAACTGTTTTTT. It is translated as CASSPDRSAATNEKLFF.